This entry concerns a single TCR beta chain. The sample is drawn from a study of blood T cell repertoires in COVID-19. Study-level background: The analysed material was cDNA or gDNA that came from T cells, B-cell-depleted T cells, or PBMCs.

Trimming took 5 bases from V and 5 from J, leaving 12 bases between them. The CDR3 consists of 13 residues. Authors' data handling: Amplification of reference gene primers was used by the study to estimate nucleated cell counts. The data were produced by immunoSEQ multiplex PCR, yet TCRdb's version contains in-frame clones alone and is incomplete. That table supplies the V and J calls and clone size; D and trimming were determined from the DNA. The data contain around 220,000 clones, roughly 82% of them singletons. The receptor's source is a woman aged 80 or over with active or convalescent COVID-19. Source material: peripheral blood. This sequence joins TRBV12-3 or TRBV12-4 and TRBJ1-1; D perhaps matches TRBD1 (6 bases). This CDR3 is CASSPRGRTEAFF. The CDR3 DNA reads as TGTGCCAGCAGTCCCAGGGGAAGAACTGAAGCTTTCTTT.